The entry below describes one T cell receptor (beta chain). As yet, its antigen is unknown. The source of the sample is a study of T cells expressing NK-cell markers. Study-wide background: It was sorted CD3+CD56-NKG2C+, CD3+CD56+NKG2C- and CD3+CD56+NKG2C+ T cells that provided the TCR beta repertoires. Most of the eight sequenced donors were HCMV-seropositive; one was seronegative.

TCRdb reprocessed the 5' RACE reads; each CDR3 protein has one entry and no DNA is given. Its clone listing holds a few hundred thousand distinct CDR3 sequences. CDR3 length equals 15 residues. Germline-derived CDR1 and CDR2 are SGHRS and YFSETQ. Regarding the study as a whole: Researchers report these clonotypes also headed the CD3+CD56-NKG2C+ fraction in several donors. In a group of about 6 donors, dominant NKG2C+ clonotypes represented about 1.0-7.5% of CD8+ T cells.

V gene TRBV5-1 combines with J gene TRBJ2-1; TCRdb returns TRBD1, unconfirmable since there is no DNA. Sequencing was done on a sample of blood T cells: a sorted CD56 or NKG2C T cell subset, CD4+ or CD8+ T cells, or bulk PBMC T cells (not recorded which). This sequence was found in a man between 18 and 35 years old in good health. This CDR3 reads CASSLVGRLYNEQFF.